A single sample gave rise to the 31 T cell receptor beta chains below, sequenced in a study of cytomegalovirus exposure and HLA in healthy donors. Primers: 60 Vbeta forward and 13 Jbeta reverse. TCRdb's copy holds only in-frame clones and misses some; the assay was immunoSEQ multiplex PCR. The sample holds fewer than 250,000 clones, around 90% seen once. Material for sequencing was PBMCs. These receptors were taken from a boy younger than 10 in good health and CMV-seronegative.

The table lists this clone with a few counts. This chain uses TRBV5-1 with TRBJ2-1, with D tentatively TRBD2 (6 bases). Trimming took off 0 bases at V and 3 bases at J, with 10 bases between the two ends. Germline loops: CDR1 SGHRS, CDR2 YFSETQ. This CDR3 has 15 residues. CDR3 sequence: CASSLATGSYNEQFF. The CDR3 DNA reads TGCGCCAGCAGCTTGGCAACCGGGAGCTACAATGAGCAGTTCTTC.

V usage is TRBV5-1 and J usage is TRBJ2-7, with 7 bases aligning to TRBD1. Germline assignment: CDR1 SGHRS and CDR2 YFSETQ. J lost 3 bases, V lost 4 bases, and 7 bases had no gene match. CDR3 length: 14 amino acids. The CDR3 sequence: CASSRGTERYEQYF. The DNA of the CDR3 is TGCGCCAGCAGCAGGGGGACAGAGCGCTACGAGCAGTACTTC.

V is TRBV29-1 and J is TRBJ2-5; 7 bases are shared with TRBD2. Per the germline V gene, CDR1 is SQVTM and CDR2 is ANQGSEA. The CDR3 is made up of 11 amino acids. V gave up 5 bases and J gave up 5 bases; unmatched junction bases: 2. The CDR3 sequence is CSVFSGETQYF. DNA for the CDR3: TGCAGCGTTTTTAGCGGGGAGACCCAGTACTTC.

The chain carries TRBV28 and TRBJ2-3, with TRBD2 matching over 11 bases. The germline gives CDR1 MDHEN, CDR2 SYDVKM. The V and J ends lost 5 bases and 3 bases, in that order; junction bases with no gene match: 10. This CDR3 comprises 17 residues. The CDR3 here is CASSPLTSGIKTDTQYF. CDR3 DNA: TGTGCCAGCAGTCCTCTGACTAGCGGGATAAAAACAGATACGCAGTATTTT. Complete variable domain (other parts from reference TRBV28 and TRBJ2-3): DVKVTQSSRYLVKRTGEKVFLECVQDMDHENMFWYRQDPGLGLRLIYFSYDVKMKEKGDIPEGYSVSREKKERFSLILESASTNQTSMYLCASSPLTSGIKTDTQYFGPGTRLTVL.

The CDR3 nucleotides are TGTGCCAGCAGAGCCGATTACGGCACAGATACGCAGTATTTT. Translation: CASRADYGTDTQYF. The V call is TRBV28, the J call TRBJ2-3; D unclear. The V gene lost 6 bases and the J gene lost 1 base, with 11 bases spanning the gap. The CDR3 runs 14 residues. Looked up from germline, CDR1 is MDHEN and CDR2 is SYDVKM.

The chain is built from TRBV7-6 and TRBJ2-5, with TRBD1 identical over 9 bases. CDR1 and CDR2 from the germline V gene are SGHVS and FNYEAQ. Trimming at V came to 4 bases and at J to 2 bases, leaving 2 bases not matched to a gene. The CDR3 is 14 amino acids. The CDR3 loop is CASSSGTGQETQYF. The DNA for the CDR3 is TGTGCCAGCAGCTCGGGGACAGGGCAAGAGACCCAGTACTTC. Full variable domain (outside the CDR3, taken from reference TRBV7-6 and TRBJ2-5): GAGVSQSPRYKVTKRGQDVALRCDPISGHVSLYWYRQALGQGPEFLTYFNYEAQQDKSGLPNDRFSAERPEGSISTLTIQRTEQRDSAMYRCASSSGTGQETQYFGPGTRLLVL.

The chain recombines TRBV5-8 with TRBJ1-5, with 10 bases that match TRBD1. The CDR3 contains 18 residues. The V gene's germline CDR1 is SGHTS and CDR2 YDEGEE. V shed 0 bases, J shed 0 bases, and the junction held 6 bases outside the gene matches. CDR3 protein: CASSLDGTGENSNQPQHF. The DNA of the CDR3 is TGTGCCAGCAGCTTGGACGGGACAGGGGAGAATAGCAATCAGCCCCAGCATTTT.

With respect to this clone: Other DNA sequences from this sample encode an identical CDR3 as well. The V gene is TRBV7-9, the J gene TRBJ2-7; TRBD1 is a possible D gene (6 bases). This CDR3 comprises 14 residues. From germline, CDR1 is SEHNR and CDR2 FQNEAQ (reference sequence). V was pared by 6 bases and J by 0 bases, with 12 bases between. The CDR3 protein is CASSLVGGSYEQYF. In DNA form, the CDR3 reads TGTGCCAGCAGTCTCGTAGGGGGCTCCTACGAGCAGTACTTC. Full variable domain (missing parts from reference TRBV7-9 and TRBJ2-7): DTGVSQNPRHKITKRGQNVTFRCDPISEHNRLYWYRQTLGQGPEFLTYFQNEAQLEKSRLLSDRFSAERPKGSFSTLEIQRTEQGDSAMYLCASSLVGGSYEQYFGPGTRLTVT.

CDR3 sequence reads: CASSLGPAGRMYNQPQHF. The CDR3 region has the DNA TGTGCCAGCAGCTTAGGGCCAGCAGGCAGAATGTACAATCAGCCCCAGCATTTT. The chain employs TRBV7-6 and TRBJ1-5, with D unclear. V gave up 1 base and J gave up 3 bases, with 19 bases separating them. This CDR3 region has 18 residues. Per the germline V gene, CDR1 is SGHVS and CDR2 is FNYEAQ. Combining the CDR3 with reference TRBV7-6 and TRBJ1-5 gives the whole variable domain GAGVSQSPRYKVTKRGQDVALRCDPISGHVSLYWYRQALGQGPEFLTYFNYEAQQDKSGLPNDRFSAERPEGSISTLTIQRTEQRDSAMYRCASSLGPAGRMYNQPQHFGDGTRLSIL.

The sample holds one count of this clone. This chain connects TRBV2 to TRBJ2-2, with 9 bases lining up with TRBD1. This CDR3 comprises 16 residues. CDR1 is SNHLY and CDR2 is FYNNEI in the germline V gene. The junction had 12 bases not matched to a gene; V was cut back by 6 bases and J by 7 bases. Written as DNA, the CDR3 is TGTGCCAGCAGCACCTGGGGACAGGGTGAGATCGGGGAGCTGTTTTTT. Its translation is CASSTWGQGEIGELFF.

The chain uses TRBV28 and TRBJ1-3; perhaps TRBD1 as D (5 bases). With 5 bases removed from V and 2 bases from J, the gap between germline ends came to 22 bases. Germline-derived CDR1 and CDR2 are MDHEN and SYDVKM. The CDR3 has 18 residues. CDR3 amino acids: CASSLPPGLQYAGNTIYF. The DNA of the CDR3 is TGTGCCAGCAGTCTCCCCCCGGGACTCCAGTACGCTGGAAACACCATATATTTT.

This clone has a single count. V is TRBV5-6 and J is TRBJ2-3; a weak D match, TRBD2 (6 bases). The CDR3 extends over 15 amino acids. Germline V gives CDR1 SGHDT, CDR2 YYEEEE. Trimming cost V 1 base and J 6 bases, with 15 bases left between them. For the CDR3, the DNA is TGTGCCAGCAGCTTGATGGCGGGGACGAGGGATACGCAGTATTTT. This translates into CASSLMAGTRDTQYF. Supplemented by reference TRBV5-6 and TRBJ2-3, the full variable domain reads DAGVTQSPTHLIKTRGQQVTLRCSPKSGHDTVSWYQQALGQGPQFIFQYYEEEERQRGNFPDRFSGHQFPNYSSELNVNALLLGDSALYLCASSLMAGTRDTQYFGPGTRLTVL.

V is TRBV30 and J is TRBJ2-3; 10 nucleotides match TRBD1. Losses at the gene ends were 2 bases for V and 3 bases for J; bases not matched to a gene: 2. Germline V gene lookup returns CDR1 GTSNPN and CDR2 SVGIG (reference sequence). This CDR3 has 14 residues. CDR3 DNA sequence: TGTGCCTGGAGTTCGGGACAGGGGACAGATACGCAGTATTTT. Its translation: CAWSSGQGTDTQYF.

V usage is TRBV27 and J usage is TRBJ1-5, with D possibly TRBD1 on 5 matching bases. V lost 2 bases, J lost 4 bases, and 12 bases lay in between. This CDR3 spans 15 amino acids. Germline V gives CDR1 MNHEY, CDR2 SMNVEV (reference sequence). For the CDR3, the DNA is TGTGCCAGCAGTTTAATGTTGCCAGGGAATCAGCCCCAGCATTTT. Translating gives CASSLMLPGNQPQHF.

This chain links TRBV30 with TRBJ1-3; no reliable D call. Trimming stripped 5 bases from V and 2 bases from J, with 4 bases between. This CDR3 spans 11 amino acids. Germline CDR1 GTSNPN, CDR2 SVGIG (reference sequence). CDR3 sequence reads: CAWSPGNTIYF. The CDR3 nucleotides are TGTGCCTGGTCTCCTGGAAACACCATATATTTT.

The chain links TRBV5-1 to TRBJ2-3, with TRBD2 as a possible D gene (7 bases). The CDR3 is 17 residues long. The V end was cut by 0 bases, the J end by 0 bases, with 14 bases between. The V gene's germline CDR1 is SGHRS and CDR2 YFSETQ. The CDR3 here is CASSLAGAGASTDTQYF. DNA for the CDR3: TGCGCCAGCAGCTTGGCCGGGGCGGGGGCTAGCACAGATACGCAGTATTTT.

The chain has TRBV7-8 and TRBJ1-2; D is uncertain. Germline CDR1 SGHVS, CDR2 FQNEAQ. V was pared by 5 bases and J by 6 bases, with 13 bases between. The CDR3 loop spans 13 amino acids. The CDR3 DNA is TGTGCCAGCAGCCCCGGGGTGGGTGATGGCTACACCTTC. Its translation is CASSPGVGDGYTF.

Note on this clone: The junction differs from germline at one of its ends, possibly a read error. Here the CDR3 reads CSSSLERAEAFF. The CDR3 nucleotides read TGTTCCAGCAGCTTAGAGCGGGCTGAAGCTTTCTTT. This chain connects TRBV7-9 to TRBJ1-1; no reliable D call. The germline gives CDR1 SEHNR, CDR2 FQNEAQ (reference sequence). This CDR3 contains 12 residues.

This clone occurred once. The J gene is TRBJ2-1, the V gene TRBV2, with 9 bases lining up with TRBD1. Germline V lookup: CDR1 SNHLY, CDR2 FYNNEI. Trimming cost V 8 bases and J 7 bases; bases outside gene matches: 6. The CDR3 runs to 13 residues. The CDR3 DNA sequence: TGTGCCAGCGGACAGGGGACAGAGAATGAGCAGTTCTTC. Protein sequence: CASGQGTENEQFF. Full variable domain (outside the CDR3, taken from reference TRBV2 and TRBJ2-1): EPEVTQTPSHQVTQMGQEVILRCVPISNHLYFYWYRQILGQKVEFLVSFYNNEISEKSEIFDDQFSVERPDGSNFTLKIRSTKLEDSAMYFCASGQGTENEQFFGPGTRLTVL.

The V and J genes are TRBV30 and TRBJ2-1; weak D call: TRBD1 (5 bases). The CDR3 is 12 amino acids. V lost 1 base and J 9 bases, leaving 10 bases between the germline ends. Germline V CDR1 and CDR2: GTSNPN, SVGIG (reference sequence). CDR3 sequence (DNA): TGTGCCTGGAGTGAAGGGGCCGGTGAGCAGTTCTTC. Protein sequence: CAWSEGAGEQFF.

Comments on this clone: Germline and junction disagree at one end, which may indicate a read error. The V gene is TRBV6-1, the J gene TRBJ2-7; D possibly corresponds to TRBD2 (5 bases). The CDR3 has 13 residues. CDR1 MNHNS and CDR2 SASEGT come from the germline V gene. The CDR3 sequence: CASREGRRAEQYF. The CDR3 DNA reads TGTGCCAGCAGGGAAGGCCGGCGGGCCGAGCAGTACTTC.

The chain is built from TRBV28 and TRBJ2-1; a weak D match, TRBD1 (6 bases). V lost 6 bases and J 6 bases, leaving 15 bases between the germline ends. The V gene's germline CDR1 is MDHEN and CDR2 SYDVKM. This CDR3 is 14 amino acids long. The DNA for the CDR3 is TGTGCCAGCAGCCCCGAGGCAGGGGCCAATGAGCAGTTCTTC. It translates to CASSPEAGANEQFF.

The chain has TRBV10-3 and TRBJ1-2, with a tentative D call TRBD1 (6 bases). V shed 7 bases and J shed 4 bases, with 16 bases lying between them. CDR3 length equals 14 residues. CDR1 and CDR2 from the germline V gene are ENHRY and SYGVKD. The CDR3 sequence is CAITPGGKVYGYTF. CDR3 DNA: TGTGCCATCACGCCGGGGGGCAAGGTCTATGGCTACACCTTC.

The rearrangement uses TRBV28 and TRBJ1-2; TRBD1 matches at 8 bases. Trimming at V came to 5 bases and at J to 4 bases, leaving 3 bases not matched to a gene. CDR1 MDHEN and CDR2 SYDVKM come from the germline V gene. The CDR3 runs 13 residues. The CDR3 DNA sequence: TGTGCCAGCAGTGGACAGGGCCTCTATGGCTACACCTTC. Protein sequence: CASSGQGLYGYTF.

This chain joins TRBV11-2 and TRBJ1-3; no clear D. Trimming pared 5 bases from V and 7 bases from J, leaving 9 bases between. Germline V lookup: CDR1 SGHAT, CDR2 FQNNGV. This CDR3 has 12 amino acids. The CDR3 DNA follows: TGTGCCAGCAGCCTAAATTGGAACACCATATATTTT. Amino acid sequence: CASSLNWNTIYF.

This sequence joins TRBV29-1 and TRBJ2-7; 8 nucleotides agree with TRBD2. The CDR3 has 13 residues. Germline V gene sequence: CDR1 SQVTM, CDR2 ANQGSEA. Trimming removed 4 bases from V and 6 bases from J; junction bases left unmatched: 8. CDR3 residues: CSVGGGTRSEQYF. As DNA, the CDR3 is TGCAGCGTTGGGGGGGGGACTAGGAGCGAGCAGTACTTC.

The gene calls are TRBV7-9 and TRBJ1-4; D unresolved. The V end lost 1 base, the J end lost 0 bases, and 6 bases lay between the germline ends. The CDR3 has 15 residues. In germline, CDR1 is SEHNR, CDR2 FQNEAQ (reference sequence). This CDR3 reads CASSLGQATNEKLFF. DNA for the CDR3: TGTGCCAGCAGCTTAGGGCAAGCAACTAATGAAAAACTGTTTTTT.

The chain carries TRBV7-3 and TRBJ2-7; D may be TRBD2 (5 bases). With 3 bases removed from V and 2 bases from J, the gap between germline ends came to 23 bases. CDR1 is SGHTA, CDR2 FQGTGA, per germline. This CDR3 has 18 amino acids. The CDR3 bases are TGTGCCAGCAGCTTCTTAAGCCGCCGTGGAGGTAACCCCTACGAGCAGTACTTC. It yields the protein CASSFLSRRGGNPYEQYF.

The chain links TRBV19 to TRBJ2-2, with D uncertain. V lost 5 bases and J lost 4, with 11 bases in between. Germline CDR1 is LNHDA and CDR2 is SQIVND (reference sequence). The CDR3 covers 14 residues. The DNA for the CDR3 is TGTGCCAGTAGTGCCCAGATTGGCACCGGGGAGCTGTTTTTT. Translated, it gives CASSAQIGTGELFF.

V and J are TRBV11-2 and TRBJ2-5; D not certain. Matching the DNA end better, TRBJ2-7 makes the J call doubtful. CDR3 length: 11 residues. Germline CDR1 reads SGHAT; CDR2 reads FQNNGV. CDR3 sequence (DNA): TGTGCCAGCAGCTTAGCGGTCGAGCAGTACTTC. Translated: CASSLAVEQYF.

V gene TRBV5-1 combines with J gene TRBJ2-1; D perhaps matches TRBD2 (5 bases). V was clipped by 2 bases and J by 9 bases, with 15 bases between them. Germline V lookup: CDR1 SGHRS, CDR2 YFSETQ. CDR3 size: 14 residues. For the CDR3, the DNA is TGCGCCAGCAGCTTCGCCTCCCGAGAGGGTGAGCAGTTCTTC. Its protein is CASSFASREGEQFF.